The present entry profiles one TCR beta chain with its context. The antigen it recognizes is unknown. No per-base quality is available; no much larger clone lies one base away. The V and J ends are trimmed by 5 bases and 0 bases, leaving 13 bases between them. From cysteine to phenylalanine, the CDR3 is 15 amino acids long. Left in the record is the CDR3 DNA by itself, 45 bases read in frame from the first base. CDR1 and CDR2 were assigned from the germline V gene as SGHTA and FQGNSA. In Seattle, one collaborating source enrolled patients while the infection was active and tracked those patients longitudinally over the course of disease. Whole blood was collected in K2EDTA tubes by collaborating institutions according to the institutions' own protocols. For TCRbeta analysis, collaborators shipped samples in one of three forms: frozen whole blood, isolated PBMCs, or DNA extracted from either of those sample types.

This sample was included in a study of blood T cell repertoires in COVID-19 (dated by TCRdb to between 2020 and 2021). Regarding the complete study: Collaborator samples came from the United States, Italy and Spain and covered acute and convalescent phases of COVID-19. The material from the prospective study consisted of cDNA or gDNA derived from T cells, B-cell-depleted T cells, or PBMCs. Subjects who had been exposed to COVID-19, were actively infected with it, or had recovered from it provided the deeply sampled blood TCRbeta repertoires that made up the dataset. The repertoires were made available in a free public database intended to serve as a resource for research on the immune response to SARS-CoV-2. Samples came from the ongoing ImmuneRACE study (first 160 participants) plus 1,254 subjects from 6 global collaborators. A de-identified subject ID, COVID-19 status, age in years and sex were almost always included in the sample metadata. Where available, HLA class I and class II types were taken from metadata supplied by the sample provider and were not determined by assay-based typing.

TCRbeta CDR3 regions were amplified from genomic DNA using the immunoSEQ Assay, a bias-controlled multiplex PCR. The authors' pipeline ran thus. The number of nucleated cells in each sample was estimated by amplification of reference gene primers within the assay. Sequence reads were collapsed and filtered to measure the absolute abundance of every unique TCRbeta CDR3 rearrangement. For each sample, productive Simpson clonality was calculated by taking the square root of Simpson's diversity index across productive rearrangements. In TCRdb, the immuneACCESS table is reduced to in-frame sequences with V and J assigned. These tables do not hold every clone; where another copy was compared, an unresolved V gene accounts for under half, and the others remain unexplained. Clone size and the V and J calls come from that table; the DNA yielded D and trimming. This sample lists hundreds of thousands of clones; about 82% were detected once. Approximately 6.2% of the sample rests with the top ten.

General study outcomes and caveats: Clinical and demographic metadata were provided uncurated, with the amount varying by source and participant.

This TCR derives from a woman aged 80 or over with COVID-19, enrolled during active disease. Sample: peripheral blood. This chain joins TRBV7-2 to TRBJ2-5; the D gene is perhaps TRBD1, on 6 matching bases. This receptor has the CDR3 CASSTRWTDQETQYF. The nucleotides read TGTGCCAGCAGCACCAGGTGGACAGACCAAGAGACCCAGTACTTC.